This TCR beta chain is from a study of a mutant IDH1 vaccine in newly diagnosed glioma. About the research overall: Those enrolled had earlier been treated with radiotherapy, temozolomide, or both, mostly both. Broader study findings: Pseudoprogression showed no apparent link to changes in top peripheral T cell clonotypes.

This clone occurred once. Antigen: not known. Assay: immunoSEQ multiplex PCR; the TCRdb copy retains only in-frame clones and omits some. This table holds tens of thousands of clones, around four fifths found once. Noted time point: baseline, week 1 (first vaccination visit). Treatment defined: pre-vaccination baseline after standard-of-care therapy. Trimming stripped 0 bases from V and 7 bases from J, with 15 bases between. Germline CDR1 ENHRY, CDR2 SYGVKD. This CDR3 spans 16 amino acids. The chain is built from TRBV10-3 and TRBJ1-4; D perhaps matches TRBD1 (6 bases). The TCR comes from a woman in her fifties or sixties with glioma. The sequencing used PBMCs, collected from a glioma patient treated with radiotherapy, temozolomide or both. The CDR3 spells CAISESPQGQIEKLFF. As DNA, the CDR3 is TGTGCCATCAGTGAGTCACCCCAGGGGCAGATTGAAAAACTGTTTTTT.